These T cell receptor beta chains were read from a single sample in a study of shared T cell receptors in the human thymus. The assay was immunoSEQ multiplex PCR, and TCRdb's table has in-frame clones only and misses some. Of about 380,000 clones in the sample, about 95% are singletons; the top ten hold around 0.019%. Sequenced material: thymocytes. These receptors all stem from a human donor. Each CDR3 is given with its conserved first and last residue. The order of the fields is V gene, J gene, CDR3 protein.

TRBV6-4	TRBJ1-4	CARMRGGPNEKLFF
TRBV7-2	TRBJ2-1	CASSRPSVGIRPYNEQFF
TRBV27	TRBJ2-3	CASSTIQGRGTDTQYF
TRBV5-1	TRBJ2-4	CASSLEGTGNIQYF
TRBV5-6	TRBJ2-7	CASSSDATPTYEQYF
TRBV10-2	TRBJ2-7	CASSEIVPNKHEQYF
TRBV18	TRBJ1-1	CASSPPWGQDPPEAFF
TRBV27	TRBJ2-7	CASSLVGTYEQYF
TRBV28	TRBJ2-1	CASTVSETAGGPNEQFF
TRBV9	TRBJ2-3	CASSPPTSGVSSTDTQYF
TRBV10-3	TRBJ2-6	CAISESPLSSGANVLTF
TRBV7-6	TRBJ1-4	CASSLSHPSLEKLFF
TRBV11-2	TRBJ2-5	CASSLDAGLGAGDLETQYF
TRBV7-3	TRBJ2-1	CASSSRDRGRNEQFF
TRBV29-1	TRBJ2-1	CSVDGRGMRGDSYNEQFF
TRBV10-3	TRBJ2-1	CAISRTSGAYNEQFF
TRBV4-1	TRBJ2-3	CASSQDRGAQTQYF
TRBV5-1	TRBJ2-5	CASSYGTGGAETQYF
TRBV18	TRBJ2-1	CASSRETGTSGALLYYNEQFF
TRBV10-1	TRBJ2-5	CASSGAPRREGHQETQYF
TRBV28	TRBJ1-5	CASSHGEVIDQPQHF
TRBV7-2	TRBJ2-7	CASSPGQEIYEQYF
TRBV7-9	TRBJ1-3	CASSLGGVKFSGNTIYF
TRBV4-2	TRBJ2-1	CASSLSTSGNYNEQFF
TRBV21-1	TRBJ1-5	CASSKALGAALINQPQHF
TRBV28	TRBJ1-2	CASSLSAGGNYGYTF
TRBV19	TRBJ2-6	CASSIYRRGANVLTF
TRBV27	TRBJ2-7	CASSRHRVRGLAILEQYF
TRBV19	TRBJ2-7	CASSTPEAYEQYF
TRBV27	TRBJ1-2	CASSLGDRGTRGYTF
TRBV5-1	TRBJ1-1	CASSLVGGNTEAFF
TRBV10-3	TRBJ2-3	CAIRAEGRTDTQYF
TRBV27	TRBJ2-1	CASGLGDEQFF
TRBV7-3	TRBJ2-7	CASSLGPIGEQYF
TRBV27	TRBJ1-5	CASSSHGCKDNQPQHF
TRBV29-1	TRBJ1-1	CSVEARGRNTEAFF
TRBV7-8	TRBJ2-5	CASSPHRGPPQETQYF
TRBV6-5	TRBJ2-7	CASSYFDEQYF
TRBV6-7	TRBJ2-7	CASSCAGQDRENYEQYF
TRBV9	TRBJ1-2	CASSPTEGRDYGYTF
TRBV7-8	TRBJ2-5	CASSLDVGWGTQYF
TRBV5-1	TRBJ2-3	CASSLNAGASDTQYF
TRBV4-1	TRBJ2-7	CASSQDRRYEQYF
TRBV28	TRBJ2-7	CASSSLRTSGRVGEQYF
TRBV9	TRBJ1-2	CASSVGHLNYGYTF
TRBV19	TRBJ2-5	CASSLRSSRVGRGETQYF
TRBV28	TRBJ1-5	CASSPYTNQPQHF
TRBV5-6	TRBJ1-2	CASNPRGGAIDGYTF
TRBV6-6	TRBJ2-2	CASNGGAGTHTGELFF
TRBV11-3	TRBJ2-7	CASSPSQRGPYEQYF
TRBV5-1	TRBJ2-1	CASRPSGSDEQFF
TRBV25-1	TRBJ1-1	CASSEAPGQENTEAFF